This is a list of T cell receptor beta chains from one sample in a study of cytomegalovirus exposure and HLA in healthy donors. Profiling relied on immunoSEQ multiplex PCR, and the TCRdb table lists in-frame clones only, not all of them. The sample lists 68,000 or so clones; 81% were seen once. The sample was PBMCs. The source of these receptors is a human donor in good health. CDR3s include the opening cysteine and the closing phenylalanine or tryptophan.

>14|TRBV5-4
CASTTTSGEGEQYF
>15|TRBV9
CASSPTGENTGELFF
>12|TRBV30
CAWLSGIYEQFF
>15|TRBV5-1
CASSLRTGSNSPLHF
>14|TRBV10-1
CASSYSCGNQPQHF
>14|TRBV6-5
CASSYDGENYGYPF
>15|TRBV27
CASSSLTGNQETQYF
>15|TRBV14
CASSRPGQAEETQYF
>16|TRBV18
CASSPGLAGANYEQYF
>14|TRBV5-4
CASSTGQVLSPLHF
>16|TRBV2
CASRGQLSSYNSPLHF
>12|TRBV7-9
CASSRDSSEAFF
>15|TRBV6-4
CASSGTGGFGQPQHF
>15|TRBV7-8
CASSLGGERNQPQHF
>14|TRBV9
CASSVGLSQETQYF
>16|TRBV30
CAWSPRLAGFYNEQFF
>14|TRBV28
CASRSSGARSEQYF
>17|TRBV13
CASSTRTSGGATYEQYF
>12|TRBV5-4
CASSLDSYGYTF
>16|TRBV4-1
CASSQDWGQGAYEQYF
>12|TRBV27
CASSALGETQYF
>14|TRBV7-6
CASSSEWGLETQYF
>16|TRBV6-6
CASTGTSGGAIDTQYF
>19|TRBV5-1
CASSAPLGTPSSGANVLTF
>14|TRBV27
CASSLQGAKNIQYF
>17|TRBV15
CATSRDLGSSGGHEQFF
>14|TRBV6-6
CASRGQGINEKLFF
>17|TRBV18
CASSRERLAGNTDTQYF
>17|TRBV7-2
CASSLVVGGPLYNEQFF
>13|TRBV9
CASSVSQGGGYTF
>14|TRBV6-5
CASSWNRETGELFF
>16|TRBV5-1
CASILGLAGGRETQYF
>14|TRBV10-3
CAISRDRGNTEAFF
>15|TRBV25-1
CASSVSGGADNEQFF
>16|TRBV10-3
CAISELTGGVNTEAFF
>14|TRBV7-8
CASSFSGGYNEQFF
>17|TRBV7-4
CASSSGTGRFGKNIQYF
>16|TRBV7-2
CASSFGTGGGNYGYTF
>15|TRBV10-3
CAISEYRGQGYEQYF
>15|TRBV5-6
CASSLEGQGNYEQYF
>14|TRBV7-3
CASSLGRNTGELFF
>16|TRBV18
CASSPRTGGTGDTQYF
>13|TRBV9
CASSGTSSDTQYF
>16|TRBV4-3
CASSQLAGGSSYEQYF
>13|TRBV5-1
CASRAEMNTEAFF
>13|TRBV5-4
CASSLGLAGVKFF
>13|TRBV6-5
CASRDQGFTEAFF
>13|TRBV7-7
CASSKTRVETQYF
>14|TRBV30
CAWSAGTGHDEQYF
>13|TRBV7-3
CASSLGPADTQYF
>12|TRBV5-5
CASSYVVTEAFF